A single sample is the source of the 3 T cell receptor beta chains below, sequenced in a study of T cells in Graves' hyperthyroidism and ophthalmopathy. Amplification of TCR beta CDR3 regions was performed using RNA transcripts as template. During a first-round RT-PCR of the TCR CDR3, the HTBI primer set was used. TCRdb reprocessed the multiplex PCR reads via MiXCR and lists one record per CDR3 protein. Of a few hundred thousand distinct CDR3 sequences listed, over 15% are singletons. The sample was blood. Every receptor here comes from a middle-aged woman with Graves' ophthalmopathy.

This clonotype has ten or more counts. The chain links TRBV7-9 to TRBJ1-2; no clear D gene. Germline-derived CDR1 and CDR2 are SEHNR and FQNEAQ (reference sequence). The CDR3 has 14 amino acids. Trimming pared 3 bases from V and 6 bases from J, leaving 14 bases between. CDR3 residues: CASSFFWEVDGYTF. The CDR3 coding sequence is TGTGCCAGCAGCTTTTTTTGGGAGGTCGATGGCTACACCTTC.

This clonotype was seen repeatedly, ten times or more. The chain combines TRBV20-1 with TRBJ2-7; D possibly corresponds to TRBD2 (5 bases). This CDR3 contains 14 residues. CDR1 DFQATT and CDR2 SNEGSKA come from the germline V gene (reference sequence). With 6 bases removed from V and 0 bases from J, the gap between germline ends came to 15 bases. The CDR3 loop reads CSANQGLLSYEQYF. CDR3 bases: TGCAGTGCCAACCAAGGACTCCTCTCCTACGAGCAGTACTTC.

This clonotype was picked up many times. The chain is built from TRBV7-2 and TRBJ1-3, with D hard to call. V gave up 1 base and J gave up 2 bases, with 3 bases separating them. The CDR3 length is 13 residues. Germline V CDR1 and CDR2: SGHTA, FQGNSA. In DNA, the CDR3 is TGTGCCAGCAGCTTAGGGGCTGGAAACACCATATATTTT. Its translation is CASSLGAGNTIYF.